This T cell receptor beta chain is drawn from a study of T cells in Graves' hyperthyroidism and ophthalmopathy. General observations from the study: A model of 13 V-J pairs discriminated ophthalmopathy from stable hyperthyroidism.

The length of the CDR3 is 14 residues. Germline CDR1 and CDR2: MDHEN and SYDVKM. Between the trimmed V and J ends, which lost 3 bases and 7 bases, there was a span of 12 bases. PBMCs were derived from under 13 ml fresh peripheral blood. This clonotype showed up many times. Its target is unknown. TCR beta CDR3 sequences were amplified from RNA transcripts. First-round RT-PCR targeting the TCR CDR3 was performed with the HTBI primer set. TCRdb reprocessed the multiplex PCR reads with MiXCR, giving one entry per CDR3 protein. The sample shows about 380,000 distinct CDR3 sequences, about 18% of them seen only once.

The sequenced material came from blood. V usage is TRBV28 and J usage is TRBJ2-2; D is perhaps TRBD1 (5 bases). This TCR came from a man between 18 and 29 years old with Graves' ophthalmopathy. CDR3 sequence (DNA): TGTGCCAGCAGTTTCTCAGGGCAGGGCGGGGAGCTGTTTTTT. Protein: CASSFSGQGGELFF.